This T cell receptor (beta chain) was observed in a study of beta chain features in type 1 diabetes. Notes on the study in general: Among patients, naive, central memory and Treg TCRB repertoires appeared more similar than among healthy donors. The VDJ junctions of type 1 diabetes patients carried fewer insertions and more deletions.

The V gene lost 0 bases and the J gene lost 2 bases, with 10 bases spanning the gap. Germline V lookup: CDR1 MGHDK, CDR2 SYGVNS. The CDR3 runs 15 residues. The whole isolated RNA underwent reverse transcription, so sequencing captured expressed TCRB transcripts. Method: immunoSEQ multiplex PCR; TCRdb's copy keeps in-frame clones and lacks some. The sample lists 450,000 to 550,000 clones, around 30% occurring once. As concerns this clone: Its antigen is unknown.

The sequenced material came from naive CD4+ T cells from blood. The V gene is TRBV25-1, the J gene TRBJ1-1; D remains ambiguous. This TCR was sampled from a man aged 18 to 29 in good health. For the CDR3, the DNA is TGTGCCAGCAGTGAATATGGCAGCTCCAACACTGAAGCTTTCTTT. Residues: CASSEYGSSNTEAFF.